The present T cell receptor beta chain was sequenced within a study of T cell repertoires in cytomegalovirus infection. About the study: An indication of both CMV infection and matching HLA type came from public TCR beta signatures. General observations from the study: Cumulative public TCR beta family frequency identified CMV carriers with the relevant HLA.

Turning to this clonotype: Antigen: not known.

TCRdb reanalysed the reads using MiXCR and keeps one entry per CDR3 protein. The sample has about 900,000 distinct CDR3 sequences; 30% to 40% are singletons. Here the sequenced sample was cultured CD8+ T cells from PBMCs, taken from culture after CMV antigen stimulation. The clonotype originates from a human donor in good health (CMV status not recorded). Some clones in this sample may be carry-over from other donors' samples.

In nucleotides, the CDR3 is TGTGCCGTCGACAGGGGGCCTGGAAATGAGCAGTTCTTC. It encodes CAVDRGPGNEQFF. The rearrangement uses TRBV6-2 or TRBV6-3 and TRBJ2-1; 10 nucleotides line up with TRBD1. This CDR3 has 13 residues. The J segment lost 7 bases and the V segment lost 11 bases, leaving 8 bases of the junction unmatched. Germline V lookup: CDR1 MNHEY, CDR2 SVGEGT.